The present TCR beta chain was sequenced within a study of cytomegalovirus exposure and HLA in healthy donors. A remark on this clone: Its antigen is not known.

The CDR3 sequence is 14 residues long. The junction had 4 bases not matched to a gene; V was cut back by 2 bases and J by 7 bases. Germline-derived CDR1 and CDR2 are LGHNT and FRNRAP. The PCR employed 60 Vbeta primers together with 13 Jbeta primers. Generated by immunoSEQ multiplex PCR, the TCRdb table keeps only in-frame clones and is missing some. The top ten clones hold approximately 2.6% of a sample with around 130,000 clones, more than 65% of them seen once. General study findings and limits: The authors later linked a missense DCLRE1C variant to TCR beta V- and J-gene trimming.

The gene calls are TRBV12-5 and TRBJ2-1; 8 positions agree with TRBD2. Sequencing was done on a sample of PBMCs. This clonotype was sampled from a woman in her sixties in good health and CMV-seropositive. This CDR3 is CASGLSGGGNEQFF. DNA of the CDR3: TGTGCTAGTGGTTTGAGCGGCGGGGGGAATGAGCAGTTCTTC.